This TCR beta chain was retrieved from a study of cytomegalovirus exposure and HLA in healthy donors. A word on this clone: Its antigen is not identified.

Study-wide results and caveats: Under in vitro conditions, three CMV-associated chains were confirmed as specific for CMV antigens. Across all donors, roughly uniform sequencing depth was an assumption of the presence/absence analyses.

Researchers ran the PCR with 60 Vbeta and 13 Jbeta primers. Sequenced by immunoSEQ multiplex PCR; TCRdb stores in-frame clones only, minus some. The data contain roughly 100,000 clones, approximately 80% of them singletons. This clonotype was sampled from a female donor in good health and CMV-seropositive. The sample comprised PBMCs.

CDR3 DNA: TGTGCCAGCAGCTCCTCCTCAGGGGGTCGTAATTCACCCCTCCACTTT. Its translation: CASSSSSGGRNSPLHF. The J gene is TRBJ1-6, the V gene TRBV5-8; 7 bases fit TRBD1. This CDR3 has 16 residues. V shed 3 bases, J shed 6 bases, and the junction held 9 bases outside the gene matches. Germline values: CDR1 SGHTS, CDR2 YDEGEE.